Here is one TCR beta chain with its context. This entry comes from a study of blood T cell repertoires in COVID-19. The repertoire was sequenced with immunoSEQ multiplex PCR; TCRdb's copy has only in-frame clones and lacks some. Of 250,000 to 300,000 clones listed, around 89% are singletons. Trimming stripped 6 bases from V and 3 bases from J, with 13 bases between. Germline V lookup: CDR1 WNHNN, CDR2 SYGVQD (reference sequence). This CDR3 contains 14 residues. This TCR derives from a woman aged 45-59 years with COVID-19, enrolled during active disease. This chain connects TRBV10-1 to TRBJ2-3; the D gene is possibly TRBD1 (6 bases). Sequenced material: peripheral blood. The chain's CDR3 is CASSRDIGTDTQYF. The DNA of the CDR3 is TGCGCCAGCAGCCGGGACATAGGGACAGATACGCAGTATTTT.